Following are 32 T cell receptor beta chains from one sample sequenced in a study of T cell responses to AZD1222 COVID-19 vaccine. Sequenced by immunoSEQ multiplex PCR; TCRdb stores in-frame clones only, minus some. The sample has under 200,000 clones, approximately 90% seen once. Sequenced material: peripheral blood, taken on day 0 of AZD1222 vaccination. The receptor source for this set is an adult in good health.

The gene calls are TRBV7-2 and TRBJ2-7; TRBD1 matches at 7 bases. Germline V lookup: CDR1 SGHTA, CDR2 FQGNSA. There are 15 residues in the CDR3. Trimming removed 5 bases from V and 3 bases from J; junction bases left unmatched: 10. The CDR3 coding sequence is TGTGCCAGCAGCCTAGACAGGGAGAATTACTACGAGCAGTACTTC. It is translated as CASSLDRENYYEQYF.

This clone was counted only a few times. The V and J genes are TRBV2 and TRBJ1-2, with D hard to call. Trimming took 6 bases from V and 4 from J, leaving 9 bases between them. CDR3 length: 12 amino acids. From germline, CDR1 is SNHLY and CDR2 FYNNEI. DNA of the CDR3: TGTGCCAGCAGCGGACTGTTCTATGGCTACACCTTC. It codes for CASSGLFYGYTF.

This rearrangement joins TRBV19 to TRBJ1-5; no definite D call. Looked up from germline, CDR1 is LNHDA and CDR2 is SQIVND (reference sequence). The CDR3 is 13 amino acids. Trimming stripped 1 base from V and 6 bases from J, with 7 bases between. In DNA, the CDR3 is TGTGCCAGTAGTATAGGGGGTGTTCAGCCCCAGCATTTT. This sequence encodes CASSIGGVQPQHF.

This chain joins TRBV3-1 (or the pseudogene TRBV3-2) and TRBJ2-3; possibly TRBD1 or TRBD2 for D (5 bases each). Germline V gene data show CDR1 as LGHDT and CDR2 as YNNKEL (reference sequence). The V end lost 0 bases, the J end lost 1 base, and 8 bases lay between the germline ends. The CDR3 extends over 15 amino acids. The CDR3 protein is CASSQDRGRTDTQYF. CDR3 bases: TGTGCCAGCAGCCAAGATCGGGGACGCACAGATACGCAGTATTTT.

The chain employs TRBV7-9 and TRBJ2-7; no definite D call. Germline V gene sequence: CDR1 SEHNR, CDR2 FQNEAQ (reference sequence). Between the trimmed V and J ends, which lost 4 bases and 7 bases, there was a span of 11 bases. This CDR3 is built from 12 residues. The DNA of the CDR3 is TGTGCCAGCAGCTCAGGTGTGGGTGAGCAGTACTTC. Translation gives CASSSGVGEQYF.

The rearrangement links TRBV7-6 to TRBJ2-7; 8 bases agree with TRBD1. With V trimmed by 5 bases and J by 1 base, 10 bases remained unmatched. This CDR3 region has 16 residues. Germline CDR1 SGHVS, CDR2 FNYEAQ. This chain's CDR3 is CASSPRTGIDSYEQYF. In nucleotides, the CDR3 is TGTGCCAGCAGCCCGCGGACAGGGATAGATTCCTACGAGCAGTACTTC.

The chain carries TRBV28 and TRBJ2-1; no clear D gene. This CDR3 is 11 amino acids long. CDR1 MDHEN and CDR2 SYDVKM come from the germline V gene. V was trimmed by 5 bases and J by 8 bases, leaving 7 bases between them. The CDR3 here is CASSRLDEQFF. CDR3 in DNA: TGTGCCAGCAGTCGGCTAGATGAGCAGTTCTTC.

The chain links TRBV18 to TRBJ1-6; tentatively, D is TRBD1 (5 bases). The germline V and J ends were trimmed by 4 bases and 10 bases, with 20 bases remaining between them. Germline V CDR1 and CDR2: KGHSH, LQKENI. The CDR3 has 16 residues. CDR3 coding DNA: TGTGCCAGCTCACACACGGCCAGGGACTGGCGGTCACCCCTCCACTTT. Protein product: CASSHTARDWRSPLHF.

The chain carries TRBV5-1 and TRBJ2-7; 8 bases line up with TRBD2. The CDR3 covers 16 residues. V lost 0 bases, J lost 6 bases, and 11 bases stayed unmatched. CDR1 and CDR2 (germline): SGHRS, YFSETQ. CDR3 nucleotides: TGCGCCAGCAGCTTGGAGTCCCGGGAAGCGGGGGTCGAGCAGTACTTC. It yields the protein CASSLESREAGVEQYF.

V usage is TRBV19 and J usage is TRBJ2-3; the D is unclear. V shed 1 base and J shed 3 bases, with 8 bases lying between them. Germline CDR1 reads LNHDA; CDR2 reads SQIVND (reference sequence). The CDR3 has 14 residues. The CDR3 bases are TGTGCCAGTAGTATAGGATCGCAGACAGATACGCAGTATTTT. Translated, it gives CASSIGSQTDTQYF.

This clone has only a few counts. The sample carries other DNA sequences with the same CDR3. The chain carries TRBV9 and TRBJ2-7, with D perhaps matching TRBD1 or TRBD2 (5 bases each). The CDR3 has 14 residues. Germline V CDR1 and CDR2: SGDLS, YYNGEE. The V end lost 0 bases, the J end lost 3 bases, and 10 bases lay between the germline ends. The CDR3 sequence is CASSVGGTGYEQYF. The CDR3 nucleotides are TGTGCCAGCAGCGTAGGAGGGACGGGCTACGAGCAGTACTTC.

The V gene is TRBV5-1, the J gene TRBJ1-2, with 8 bases identical to TRBD1. The CDR3 consists of 14 residues. Trimming at V came to 4 bases and at J to 6 bases, leaving 8 bases not matched to a gene. Per germline, CDR1 SGHRS and CDR2 YFSETQ. The CDR3 loop is CASSVTGEGDGYTF. For the CDR3, the DNA is TGCGCCAGCAGCGTGACAGGGGAAGGGGATGGCTACACCTTC.

The chain uses TRBV29-1 and TRBJ1-5; possibly TRBD1 for D (5 bases). This CDR3 comprises 13 residues. Germline CDR1 SQVTM, CDR2 ANQGSEA. V was shortened by 2 bases and J by 7 bases, with 12 bases between the two germline ends. The CDR3 sequence is CSVETGPGQPQHF. The CDR3 DNA reads TGCAGCGTTGAAACAGGCCCAGGGCAGCCCCAGCATTTT.

V is TRBV5-8 and J is TRBJ2-7; 8 bases are a match to TRBD1. Germline V gene data show CDR1 as SGHTS and CDR2 as YDEGEE. This CDR3 spans 14 amino acids. Trimming cost V 4 bases and J 3 bases; bases outside gene matches: 6. The chain's CDR3 is CASSSRQGLYEQYF. The CDR3 DNA reads as TGTGCCAGCAGCAGTAGACAGGGGCTCTACGAGCAGTACTTC. The full variable domain, its missing parts supplied by reference TRBV5-8 and TRBJ2-7, is EAGVTQSPTHLIKTRGQQATLRCSPISGHTSVYWYQQALGLGLQFLLWYDEGEERNRGNFPPRFSGRQFPNYSSELNVNALELEDSALYLCASSSRQGLYEQYFGPGTRLTVT.

V is TRBV11-2 and J is TRBJ2-3, with 7 bases identical to TRBD2. With V trimmed by 1 base and J by 3 bases, 1 base remained unmatched. Germline CDR1 and CDR2: SGHAT and FQNNGV. This CDR3 comprises 14 residues. CDR3 in amino acids: CASSLAGGTDTQYF. The CDR3, as DNA: TGTGCCAGCAGCTTAGCGGGGGGAACAGATACGCAGTATTTT.

Regarding this clone: The same CDR3 also results from other DNA sequences found in this sample. The chain employs TRBV9 and TRBJ1-1; D gene ambiguous. Trimming took 1 base from V and 8 from J, leaving 18 bases between them. The CDR3 runs to 15 residues. Germline V gives CDR1 SGDLS, CDR2 YYNGEE. CDR3 DNA: TGTGCCAGCAGCGTATACGAACCTGGCATCACGGAAGCTTTCTTT. This sequence encodes CASSVYEPGITEAFF.

The chain is built from TRBV9 and TRBJ1-6, with D possibly TRBD1 on 5 matching bases. This CDR3 spans 14 amino acids. Germline CDR1 is SGDLS and CDR2 is YYNGEE. Deletions cut 4 bases from V and 5 bases from J, with 10 bases between. CDR3 residues: CASSSRADNSPLHF. CDR3 nucleotides: TGTGCCAGCAGCAGCAGGGCTGATAATTCACCCCTCCACTTT.

This rearrangement joins TRBV9 to TRBJ2-2; no reliable D call. Germline values: CDR1 SGDLS, CDR2 YYNGEE. The germline V and J ends were trimmed by 4 bases and 4 bases, with 11 bases remaining between them. CDR3 length: 14 residues. CDR3 in amino acids: CASSPIHSTGELFF. The CDR3, as DNA: TGTGCCAGCAGCCCAATACACTCCACCGGGGAGCTGTTTTTT.

The chain joins TRBV2 to TRBJ2-3; no reliable D call. The CDR3 is made up of 15 amino acids. The germline CDR1 and CDR2 sequences are SNHLY and FYNNEI. Deletions cut 8 bases from V and 0 bases from J, with 15 bases between. The CDR3 DNA reads TGTGCCAGCCGACGCCAAACAGAGAGCACAGATACGCAGTATTTT. Its protein is CASRRQTESTDTQYF.

This chain connects TRBV7-8 to TRBJ2-1; 9 positions agree with TRBD1. Per the germline V gene, CDR1 is SGHVS and CDR2 is FQNEAQ. V shed 5 bases, J shed 5 bases, and the junction held 7 bases outside the gene matches. This CDR3 region has 15 residues. CDR3 in DNA: TGTGCCAGCAGCCCTTCCGGGACAGGGAACAATGAGCAGTTCTTC. Amino acid sequence: CASSPSGTGNNEQFF.

This clone was observed once. The chain has TRBV6-5 and TRBJ2-1; no reliable D call. The V gene's germline CDR1 is MNHEY and CDR2 SVGAGI. The CDR3 runs 13 residues. V gave up 11 bases and J gave up 1 base, with 12 bases separating them. The CDR3 here is CAGRALSYNEQFF. The CDR3 DNA is TGTGCCGGCCGGGCCCTATCCTACAATGAGCAGTTCTTC.

The rearrangement links TRBV28 to TRBJ1-2; 7 bases match TRBD1. Per the germline V gene, CDR1 is MDHEN and CDR2 is SYDVKM. The CDR3 is 14 amino acids. Losses at the gene ends were 6 bases for V and 3 bases for J; bases not matched to a gene: 7. This CDR3 reads CASRGGGGHYGYTF. The CDR3 DNA follows: TGTGCCAGCAGGGGGGGAGGGGGCCACTATGGCTACACCTTC.

With respect to this clone: One end of the junction fails to match germline, which may point to a read error. This chain uses TRBV29-1 with TRBJ2-7; 7 bases fit TRBD1. Germline V lookup: CDR1 SQVTM, CDR2 ANQGSEA. There are 14 residues in the CDR3. In DNA, the CDR3 is TGCAGCGTGGAAGTCGGGACAGCATCCTACGAGCAGTACTTC. Translation gives CSVEVGTASYEQYF.

The chain has TRBV9 and TRBJ1-2; D uncertain. The CDR3 covers 12 residues. The V gene lost 4 bases and the J gene lost 2 bases, with 6 bases spanning the gap. Germline loops: CDR1 SGDLS, CDR2 YYNGEE. Here the CDR3 reads CASSRDNYGYTF. The CDR3 DNA reads as TGTGCCAGCAGCCGCGACAACTATGGCTACACCTTC.

V usage is TRBV29-1 and J usage is TRBJ2-2; D may be TRBD1 or TRBD2 (7 bases each). The V gene's germline CDR1 is SQVTM and CDR2 ANQGSEA. CDR3 size: 13 residues. With 7 bases removed from V and 10 bases from J, the gap between germline ends came to 19 bases. This chain's CDR3 is CSAPVPGGEELFF. DNA of the CDR3: TGCAGCGCCCCCGTCCCAGGGGGGGAGGAGCTGTTTTTT.

V and J are TRBV18 and TRBJ2-1; 7 nucleotides line up with TRBD2. The CDR3 covers 19 residues. V lost 1 base to trimming and J lost 0 bases; unmatched junction nucleotides: 12. CDR1 and CDR2 (germline): KGHSH, LQKENI. The CDR3 region is CASSPRLAGDFSSYNEQFF. The CDR3 DNA reads TGTGCCAGCTCACCACGGTTAGCGGGCGACTTTAGCTCCTACAATGAGCAGTTCTTC.

V usage is TRBV6-4 and J usage is TRBJ2-3, with 7 bases aligning to TRBD2. This CDR3 region has 13 residues. The germline CDR1 and CDR2 sequences are MRHNA and SNTAGT. Losses at the gene ends were 1 base for V and 6 bases for J; bases not matched to a gene: 1. Written as DNA, the CDR3 is TGTGCCAGCAGTGACTTCGGGGGGGATACGCAGTATTTT. It is translated as CASSDFGGDTQYF.

This clone has more than one count but fewer than ten. The identical CDR3 is also encoded by other nucleotide sequences in the sample. The V gene is TRBV7-2, the J gene TRBJ2-7, with no clear D. CDR3 size: 12 residues. V gave up 4 bases and J gave up 0 bases, with 4 bases separating them. Germline CDR1 reads SGHTA; CDR2 reads FQGNSA. In DNA form, the CDR3 reads TGTGCCAGCAGCTCTAGCTCCTACGAGCAGTACTTC. This encodes CASSSSSYEQYF.

The chain has TRBV14 and TRBJ2-7, with TRBD2 matching 7 bases. The CDR3 has 14 residues. The germline V gene has CDR1 SGHDN and CDR2 FVKESK. V trimming: 5 bases; J trimming: 6 bases; junction bases outside the gene matches: 10. This chain's CDR3 is CASSLFVREVEQYF. CDR3 in DNA: TGTGCCAGCAGCTTGTTTGTTCGGGAGGTCGAGCAGTACTTC.

The gene calls are TRBV11-2 and TRBJ2-2; D possibly corresponds to TRBD2 (6 bases). The length of the CDR3 is 16 residues. Germline-derived CDR1 and CDR2 are SGHAT and FQNNGV. The ends were cut back, 6 bases at V and 0 bases at J, with 14 bases in the middle. The CDR3 here is CASRRPEGANTGELFF. Written as DNA, the CDR3 is TGTGCCAGCAGGCGGCCGGAGGGCGCGAACACCGGGGAGCTGTTTTTT.

J is TRBJ1-2 and V is TRBV4-3; perhaps TRBD1 as D (5 bases). Germline CDR1 reads LGHNA; CDR2 reads YSLEER. V was shortened by 0 bases and J by 5 bases, with 13 bases between the two germline ends. The CDR3 runs 15 residues. In DNA form, the CDR3 reads TGCGCCAGCAGCCAAGATAGGGCGGGGGGATATGGCTACACCTTC. Its translation: CASSQDRAGGYGYTF.

This clone was seen only a few times. V and J are TRBV9 and TRBJ1-4; D is ambiguous. CDR3 length: 13 residues. V lost 4 bases and J lost 4, with 8 bases in between. Germline CDR1 and CDR2: SGDLS and YYNGEE. CDR3 DNA: TGTGCCAGCAGCCGAGACGGTAATGAAAAACTGTTTTTT. Encoded protein: CASSRDGNEKLFF.